This is a list of T cell receptor beta chains from one sample in a study of T-cell reconstitution after alpha-beta-depleted transplantation in children. From the PCR reads, TCRdb called clonotypes with MiXCR, one entry per CDR3 protein. The data show fewer than 700,000 distinct CDR3 sequences, 13% seen once. The material sequenced was PBMCs, mostly from graft donor cells, taken 360 days after TCRalphabeta/CD19-depleted stem cell transplant. The receptors here all came from a male patient under 18 who had a stem cell transplant for acute myeloid leukemia, so the T cells may come from the graft donor. Both conserved end residues are part of each CDR3. A D gene is named only where the DNA matches it firmly. Clone size is shown for a subset of rows, as once, few, many or a class of expanded clone.

clone_size,v_call,j_call,d_call,cdr3_aa,cdr3_nt
many,TRBV7-9,TRBJ1-2,-,CASSGHREHVFPYGYTF,TGTGCCAGCAGCGGACACCGGGAGCACGTATTTCCTTATGGCTACACCTTC
-,TRBV20-1,TRBJ2-1,-,CSARDLAPRGEQFF,TGCAGTGCTAGAGATCTGGCCCCCCGGGGTGAGCAGTTCTTC
few,TRBV29-1,TRBJ2-7,TRBD1,CSVGDRGRNEQYF,TGCAGCGTGGGGGACAGGGGGAGAAACGAGCAGTACTTC
many,TRBV6-2/TRBV6-3,TRBJ2-3,TRBD1,CASSYGTGPTDTQYF,TGTGCCAGCAGTTACGGGACAGGACCCACAGATACGCAGTATTTT
many,TRBV12-3/TRBV12-4,TRBJ2-1,TRBD2,CASSRGLAGGSSYNEQFF,TGTGCCAGCAGCCGGGGGCTAGCGGGAGGGTCCTCCTACAATGAGCAGTTCTTC
few,TRBV6-5,TRBJ2-1,-,CASSSTLVVAKLQFF,TGTGCCAGCAGTTCCACACTAGTAGTGGCGAAGTTGCAGTTCTTC
-,TRBV7-9,TRBJ2-7,-,CASSLVWGKTVEQYF,TGTGCCAGCAGCTTAGTTTGGGGGAAGACAGTCGAGCAGTACTTC
-,TRBV7-2,TRBJ1-3,TRBD1,CASSLEGAVGNTIYF,TGTGCCAGCAGCCTTGAGGGGGCGGTTGGAAACACCATATATTTT
few,TRBV10-3,TRBJ2-1,-,CAISGNIGRGRLTVTYNEQFF,TGTGCCATCAGTGGAAACATTGGGAGGGGGCGATTAACAGTTACCTACAATGAGCAGTTCTTC
-,TRBV18,TRBJ1-5,-,CASSPLESQPQHF,TGTGCCAGCTCACCGTTGGAGTCTCAGCCCCAGCATTTT
many,TRBV29-1,TRBJ1-1,-,CSVDVDSAWGTEAFF,TGCAGCGTTGACGTCGACAGCGCCTGGGGCACTGAAGCTTTCTTT
many,TRBV30,TRBJ2-1,TRBD2,CAWSVPRTSGRNEQFF,TGTGCCTGGAGTGTACCGAGGACTAGCGGGAGGAATGAGCAGTTCTTC
-,TRBV7-9,TRBJ2-5,-,CASSEAGPQETQYF,TGTGCCAGCAGCGAGGCGGGGCCTCAAGAGACCCAGTACTTC
-,TRBV20-1,TRBJ2-1,-,CSASFPNNEQFF,TGCAGTGCTAGCTTCCCCAACAATGAGCAGTTCTTC
few,TRBV30,TRBJ2-3,TRBD2,CAWSVAGGTDTQYF,TGTGCCTGGAGTGTAGCGGGAGGAACAGATACGCAGTATTTT
many,TRBV29-1,TRBJ2-3,TRBD2,CSVERSGRAADTQYF,TGCAGCGTTGAACGAAGCGGGAGGGCCGCAGATACGCAGTATTTT
few,TRBV14,TRBJ2-3,TRBD1,CASSPWTGAGYTQYF,TGTGCCAGCAGCCCATGGACAGGAGCAGGTTATACGCAGTATTTT
many,TRBV20-1,TRBJ2-1,TRBD2,CSGLGGMVNEQFF,TGCAGTGGCCTGGGGGGGATGGTGAATGAGCAGTTCTTC
few,TRBV2,TRBJ2-7,-,CASCLEQGSEQYF,TGTGCCAGCTGCCTCGAGCAGGGGAGTGAGCAGTACTTC
few,TRBV12-3/TRBV12-4,TRBJ2-3,TRBD2,CASTLISGSRNTQYF,TGTGCCAGCACCCTAATTAGCGGGAGTCGTAATACGCAGTATTTT
few,TRBV2,TRBJ2-7,-,CASGRNSYEQYF,TGTGCCAGCGGCAGAAACTCCTACGAGCAGTACTTC
many,TRBV6-2/TRBV6-3,TRBJ2-3,-,CASSYPRAEATDTQYF,TGTGCCAGCAGTTACCCAAGAGCGGAGGCCACAGATACGCAGTATTTT